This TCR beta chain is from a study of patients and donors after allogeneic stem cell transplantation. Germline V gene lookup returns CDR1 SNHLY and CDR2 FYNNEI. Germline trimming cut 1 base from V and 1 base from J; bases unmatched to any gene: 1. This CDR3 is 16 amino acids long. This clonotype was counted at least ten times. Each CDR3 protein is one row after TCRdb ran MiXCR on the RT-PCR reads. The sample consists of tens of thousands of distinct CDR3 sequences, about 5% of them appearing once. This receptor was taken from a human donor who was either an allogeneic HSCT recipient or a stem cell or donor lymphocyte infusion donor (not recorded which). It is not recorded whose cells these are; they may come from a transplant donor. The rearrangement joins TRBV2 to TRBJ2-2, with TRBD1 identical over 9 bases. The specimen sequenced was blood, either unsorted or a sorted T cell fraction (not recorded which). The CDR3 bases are TGTGCCAGCAGTGAAGGGGACAGGGAGAACACCGGGGAGCTGTTTTTT. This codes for CASSEGDRENTGELFF.